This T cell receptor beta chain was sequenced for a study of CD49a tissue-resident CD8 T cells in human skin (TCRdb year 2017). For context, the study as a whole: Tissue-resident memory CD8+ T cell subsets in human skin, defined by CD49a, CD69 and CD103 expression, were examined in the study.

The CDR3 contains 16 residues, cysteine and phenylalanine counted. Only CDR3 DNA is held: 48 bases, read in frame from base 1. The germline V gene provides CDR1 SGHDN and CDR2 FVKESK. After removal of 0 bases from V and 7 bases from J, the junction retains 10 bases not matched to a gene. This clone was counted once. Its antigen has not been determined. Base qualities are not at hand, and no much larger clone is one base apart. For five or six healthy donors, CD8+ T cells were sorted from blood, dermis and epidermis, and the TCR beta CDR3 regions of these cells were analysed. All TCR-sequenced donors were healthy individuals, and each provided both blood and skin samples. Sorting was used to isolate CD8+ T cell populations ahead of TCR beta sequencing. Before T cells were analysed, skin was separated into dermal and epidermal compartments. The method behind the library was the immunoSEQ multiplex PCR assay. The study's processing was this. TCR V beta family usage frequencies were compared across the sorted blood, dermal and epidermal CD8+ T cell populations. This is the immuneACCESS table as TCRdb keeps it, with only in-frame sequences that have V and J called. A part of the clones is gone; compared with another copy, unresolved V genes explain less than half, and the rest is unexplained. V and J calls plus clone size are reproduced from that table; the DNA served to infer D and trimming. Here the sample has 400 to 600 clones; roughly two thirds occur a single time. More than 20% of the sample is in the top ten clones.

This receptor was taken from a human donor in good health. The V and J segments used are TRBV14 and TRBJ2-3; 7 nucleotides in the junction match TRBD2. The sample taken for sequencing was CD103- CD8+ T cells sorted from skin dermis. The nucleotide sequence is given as TGTGCCAGCAGCCAAGATCCTGGGGAGGGCTGGTATACGCAGTATTTT. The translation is CASSQDPGEGWYTQYF.